What follows is one T cell receptor beta chain and its context. A read error may be the cause here, since a much bigger clone is one base away. Hyperthyroidism cases were recent diagnoses of under 2 months' duration in people aged 18 to 65. The data are from a study of Graves' ophthalmopathy and Graves' hyperthyroidism. There are 14 residues in the CDR3. In germline, CDR1 is SGHAT, CDR2 FQNNGV. V shed 5 bases and J 2 bases; nucleotides not matched to a gene: 6. The authors amplified TCR beta CDR3 regions from RNA transcripts. Second-round multiplex PCR came after first-round RT-PCR with HTBI primers. Using its own MiXCR run on the multiplex PCR reads, TCRdb lists one record per CDR3 protein. The sample holds 300,000 to 450,000 distinct CDR3 sequences, about 17% seen once.

This sequence was found in an adult woman with stable Graves' hyperthyroidism. Sequencing was done on a sample of peripheral blood. This chain connects TRBV11-2 to TRBJ2-7; 7 bases line up with TRBD2. DNA of the CDR3: TGTGCCAGCAGCACCGAGACTAGCCCCTACGAGCAGTACTTC. This codes for CASSTETSPYEQYF.